These 26 T cell receptor beta chains were sequenced from one sample in a study of immune heterogeneity within non-small cell lung tumors. As template, the study used bulk tumor genomic DNA at approximately 610 ng per sample. Collection of several biopsies per primary tumor, spaced far apart, took place during surgery. With untreated, newly diagnosed non-small cell lung cancer, the patients went on to undergo curative surgery. TCR beta CDR3 amplification used multiplex PCR with 32 V and 13 J primers. TCRdb re-analysed the multiplex PCR reads in MiXCR, keeping a single row per CDR3 protein. The sample includes around 12,000 distinct CDR3 sequences, roughly 22% of them seen just once. Specimen: lung tumor tissue. The receptors were gathered from a man in his 60s with non-small cell lung cancer.

This clonotype has a handful of counts. The genes are TRBV6-1 and TRBJ2-5; 10 bases agree with TRBD2. The V gene end was trimmed by 6 bases and the J gene end by 1 base; junction bases not matched to a gene: 5. The CDR3 has 15 residues. In germline, CDR1 is MNHNS, CDR2 SASEGT. DNA for the CDR3: TGTGCCAGCAGCTGGACTAGCGGAATCCAAGAGACCCAGTACTTC. The encoded protein is CASSWTSGIQETQYF.

The chain carries TRBV9 and TRBJ1-2, with TRBD1 matching 10 bases. This CDR3 has 14 residues. Germline V gene data show CDR1 as SGDLS and CDR2 as YYNGEE. Losses at the gene ends were 6 bases for V and 4 bases for J; bases not matched to a gene: 6. The CDR3 DNA reads TGTGCCAGCACGGGGACAGGGGAAATCTATGGCTACACCTTC. It translates to CASTGTGEIYGYTF. The complete variable domain, with remaining parts taken from reference TRBV9 and TRBJ1-2, reads DSGVTQTPKHLITATGQRVTLRCSPRSGDLSVYWYQQSLDQGLQFLIQYYNGEERAKGNILERFSAQQFPDLHSELNLSSLELGDSALYFCASTGTGEIYGYTFGSGTRLTVV.

This clonotype qualifies as medium-sized (0.01 to 0.1%). This chain joins TRBV6-5 and TRBJ1-1; 7 positions match TRBD1. The J segment lost 5 bases and the V segment lost 0 bases, leaving 6 bases of the junction unmatched. From germline, CDR1 is MNHEY and CDR2 SVGAGI. CDR3 length: 15 residues. CDR3 sequence (DNA): TGTGCCAGCAGTTACTCCCGGACAGGAGATACTGAAGCTTTCTTT. Amino acids: CASSYSRTGDTEAFF.

By proportion, this clonotype is medium-sized (0.01 to 0.1%). CDR3 region: CASSLRGSNYGYTF. The CDR3 DNA sequence: TGTGCCAGCAGTTTAAGAGGGTCTAACTATGGCTACACCTTC. The V gene is TRBV27, the J gene TRBJ1-2, with unresolved D. Looked up from germline, CDR1 is MNHEY and CDR2 is SMNVEV (reference sequence). CDR3 size: 14 residues. V lost 2 bases to trimming and J lost 0 bases, with 7 bases between them.

Regarding this clonotype: A much bigger clone sits one base away, suggesting this may be a read error. The chain combines TRBV12-3 or TRBV12-4 with TRBJ1-2; 9 nucleotides match TRBD1. The CDR3 runs to 15 residues. Trimming took 6 bases from V and 6 from J; bases not matched to a gene: 11. CDR3 amino acids: CASSHGTGIFHGYTF. The CDR3 coding sequence is TGTGCCAGCAGCCACGGGACAGGGATTTTCCATGGCTACACCTTC.

This clonotype was detected ten times or more. This chain connects TRBV19 to TRBJ1-3; maybe TRBD1 (5 bases). CDR1 is LNHDA and CDR2 is SQIVND in the germline V gene (reference sequence). The CDR3 is 15 amino acids. V lost 5 bases and J lost 1, with 12 bases in between. The CDR3 here is CASSDGGASGNTIYF. In DNA form, the CDR3 reads TGTGCCAGTAGTGACGGAGGGGCGTCTGGAAACACCATATATTTT.

This clonotype was recorded a few times. The V and J genes are TRBV2 and TRBJ1-5; 10 positions match TRBD1. The CDR3 runs 16 residues. V trimming: 2 bases; J trimming: 11 bases; junction bases outside the gene matches: 12. Germline lookup yields CDR1 SNHLY and CDR2 FYNNEI. The CDR3 here is CASSESTGTGVSAQHF. Written as DNA, the CDR3 is TGTGCCAGCAGTGAAAGTACCGGGACAGGGGTATCAGCCCAGCATTTT.

The rearrangement uses TRBV6-1 and TRBJ2-1, with 7 bases lining up with TRBD2. J gave up 6 bases and V 6 bases, and 14 bases lay outside the gene matches. Germline V CDR1 and CDR2: MNHNS, SASEGT. The CDR3 totals 16 residues. The CDR3 reads CASSLTRTSMGNEQFF. CDR3 bases: TGTGCCAGCAGCCTTACCCGGACTAGTATGGGCAATGAGCAGTTCTTC.

A word on this clonotype: This may come from a read error, since a much larger clone is one base off. J is TRBJ1-4 and V is TRBV12-3 or TRBV12-4, with D possibly matching TRBD1 (6 bases). This CDR3 is 16 amino acids long. This CDR3 is CANSLWGGPGGEKLFF. The DNA for the CDR3 is TGTGCCAACAGTTTATGGGGGGGGCCAGGAGGTGAAAAACTGTTTTTT.

This clonotype turned up a few times. The rearrangement joins TRBV6-1 to TRBJ2-6, with TRBD1 identical over 7 bases. V lost 10 bases, J lost 2 bases, and 8 bases stayed unmatched. This CDR3 has 15 amino acids. Germline V gives CDR1 MNHNS, CDR2 SASEGT. The CDR3 sequence: CATRDREAGANVLTF. In DNA form, the CDR3 reads TGTGCCACCAGGGACAGAGAGGCTGGGGCCAACGTCCTGACTTTC.

This clonotype was counted a few times. CDR3 sequence reads: CASSLAGGPGGEQFF. The CDR3 DNA reads TGTGCCAGCAGTCTAGCGGGAGGGCCAGGGGGTGAGCAGTTCTTC. This chain joins TRBV11-1 and TRBJ2-1; 12 nucleotides line up with TRBD2. The CDR3 is made up of 15 amino acids. Germline CDR1 is SGHAT and CDR2 is FQDESV (reference sequence). Losses at the gene ends were 6 bases for V and 9 bases for J; bases not matched to a gene: 9.

This chain joins TRBV3-1 and TRBJ1-2; D call uncertain. The CDR3 contains 14 residues. Trimming took off 1 base at V and 6 bases at J, with 12 bases between the two ends. The germline V gene has CDR1 LGHDT and CDR2 YNNKEL (reference sequence). CDR3 sequence reads: CASSQVVGMDGYTF. CDR3 coding DNA: TGTGCCAGCAGCCAAGTGGTCGGGATGGATGGCTACACCTTC.

Notes on this clonotype: This may arise from a read error, as a much more abundant clone is one base away. Lacking the conserved final phenylalanine or tryptophan, this CDR3 likely reflects a read error. The chain links TRBV5-1 to TRBJ2-7; D not resolved. V lost 1 base, J lost 1 base, and 6 bases lay in between. The CDR3 is 13 residues long. The germline gives CDR1 SGHRS, CDR2 YFSETQ. The CDR3 nucleotides are TGCGCCAGCAGCTTGATTCCTTCCTACGAGCAGTACTTA. As protein: CASSLIPSYEQYL.

This clonotype was seen a few times. This chain joins TRBV20-1 and TRBJ1-2; the match to TRBD1 covers 7 bases. CDR3 size: 16 residues. V trimming: 2 bases; J trimming: 2 bases; junction bases outside the gene matches: 11. In germline, CDR1 is DFQATT, CDR2 SNEGSKA (reference sequence). CDR3 nucleotides: TGCAGTGCTAGACCATTGACAGGGACGGGGAACTATGGCTACACCTTC. Translating it yields CSARPLTGTGNYGYTF.

In regard to this clonotype: With a much larger clone just one base away, this may be a read error. The rearrangement links TRBV27 to TRBJ1-1, with D possibly matching TRBD1 (6 bases). Germline V CDR1 and CDR2: MNHEY, SMNVEV (reference sequence). CDR3 size: 15 residues. The CDR3 sequence: CASSFSRGLNTEALF. The CDR3, as DNA: TGTGCCAGCAGTTTCTCACGGGGGCTGAACACTGAAGCTCTCTTT.

On this clonotype itself: Mismatch with germline at one junction end may stem from a read error. The chain uses TRBV9 and TRBJ2-1; TRBD2 aligns across 9 bases. The CDR3 covers 16 residues. Germline lookup yields CDR1 SGDLS and CDR2 YYNGEE. The CDR3 DNA is TGTGTCAGCAGCGTATCAGCGGGAGGCTCCAGGACTGAGCAGTTCTTC. Protein product: CVSSVSAGGSRTEQFF.

This clonotype was detected a few times. The CDR3, as DNA: TGCAGTGCCCCCGGGACTAGCCGGGCCAAAAACATTCAGTACTTC. Amino acid sequence: CSAPGTSRAKNIQYF. The V call is TRBV20-1, the J call TRBJ2-4, with TRBD2 matching 9 bases. CDR1 and CDR2 from the germline V gene are DFQATT and SNEGSKA (reference sequence). Trimming took 6 bases from V and 1 from J; bases not matched to a gene: 7. This CDR3 has 15 residues.

Notes on this clonotype: Being one base from a much bigger clone, this may be a read error. The chain couples TRBV5-1 to TRBJ2-5, with D perhaps matching TRBD2 (5 bases). Germline-derived CDR1 and CDR2 are SGHRS and YFSETQ. CDR3 size: 13 residues. In DNA form, the CDR3 reads TGCGCCAGCAGAGGAACGGGAAGGGAGACCCAGTGCTTC. Its translation is CASRGTGRETQCF.

In this sample, this clonotype turned up a few times. The chain employs TRBV4-2 and TRBJ2-3; the D gene could be TRBD1 or TRBD2 (5 bases each). V was pared by 2 bases and J by 3 bases, with 15 bases between. Germline loops: CDR1 LGHNA, CDR2 YNFKEQ. This CDR3 contains 16 residues. The CDR3 reads CASSQSALGATDTQYF. The CDR3 region has the DNA TGTGCCAGCAGCCAAAGTGCCCTCGGGGCAACAGATACGCAGTATTTT.

In the case of this clonotype: A single base separates this from a much larger clone, so it may be a read error. As the CDR3 is not closed by the conserved phenylalanine or tryptophan, this likely results from a read error. CDR3 nucleotides: TGCGCCAGCAGCCAGTCCACTAGCGCAGCCTACGAGCAGTACTCC. This gives the protein CASSQSTSAAYEQYS. The chain recombines TRBV4-1 with TRBJ2-7; 7 nucleotides align to TRBD2. V gave up 3 bases and J gave up 2 bases; unmatched junction bases: 7. There are 15 residues in the CDR3. Germline assignment: CDR1 MGHRA and CDR2 YSYEKL.

This clonotype is labeled medium-sized. V gene TRBV10-3 combines with J gene TRBJ2-7; 8 bases fit TRBD2. CDR1 ENHRY and CDR2 SYGVKD come from the germline V gene. Trimming took 7 bases from V and 5 from J; bases not matched to a gene: 7. The CDR3 contains 13 residues. DNA of the CDR3: TGTGCCATCACGAGCGGGAGTACCGACGAGCAGTACTTC. Protein: CAITSGSTDEQYF.

The chain links TRBV7-8 to TRBJ2-7; 11 bases match TRBD2. V dropped 0 bases and J dropped 2; count of bases not matched to a gene: 3. This CDR3 is built from 16 residues. The germline gives CDR1 SGHVS, CDR2 FQNEAQ. The CDR3 reads CASSLARLAGTYEQYF. As DNA, the CDR3 is TGTGCCAGCAGCTTAGCCCGACTAGCGGGGACCTACGAGCAGTACTTC.

With regard to this clonotype: A much larger clonotype is one base distant, so this may be a read error. V and J are TRBV7-9 and TRBJ1-4; TRBD1 is a possible D gene (5 bases). The CDR3 runs 11 residues. Germline-derived CDR1 and CDR2 are SEHNR and FQNEAQ (reference sequence). The CDR3 reads CATRRGEKLVF. CDR3 coding DNA: TGTGCCACCCGCCGGGGGGAAAAACTGGTTTTT.

This clonotype has just a few counts. V is TRBV9 and J is TRBJ2-3, with D uncertain. V lost 3 bases and J lost 6, with 14 bases in between. The CDR3 covers 14 residues. The germline V gene has CDR1 SGDLS and CDR2 YYNGEE. The CDR3 spells CASSGGEVADTQYF. The CDR3 region has the DNA TGTGCCAGCAGCGGAGGTGAAGTAGCTGATACGCAGTATTTT.

This clonotype is medium-sized by share. V gene TRBV12-3 or TRBV12-4 combines with J gene TRBJ2-7, with D possibly matching TRBD1 (6 bases). The CDR3 runs 13 residues. V was clipped by 5 bases and J by 0 bases, with 8 bases between them. The DNA for the CDR3 is TGTGCCAGCAGTCGACAGGTCTCCTACGAGCAGTACTTC. This gives the protein CASSRQVSYEQYF.

This rearrangement joins TRBV9 to TRBJ2-5; TRBD1 matches at 8 bases. The junction had 7 bases not matched to a gene; V was cut back by 4 bases and J by 5 bases. Germline values: CDR1 SGDLS, CDR2 YYNGEE. There are 14 residues in the CDR3. The CDR3 coding sequence is TGTGCCAGCAGCCTTCGACAGGGGAGTGAGACCCAGTACTTC. Protein sequence: CASSLRQGSETQYF.